This T cell receptor (beta chain) was observed in a study of cytomegalovirus exposure and HLA in healthy donors. General observations from the study: 87-base-pair reads could not separate some V segments, including TRBV6-2 and TRBV6-3. In a later analysis, HLA-associated TCR beta chains were more clonally expanded than equally common others. Reported performance of the classifier showed diagnosis of cytomegalovirus status with high specificity and sensitivity. For most subjects, TCR beta sequences were reported to predict HLA-A and HLA-B alleles with accuracy.

Comment on this clone: Its antigen is as yet unknown.

13 Jbeta primers and 60 Vbeta primers were used for the PCR. Generated by immunoSEQ multiplex PCR, the TCRdb table keeps only in-frame clones and is missing some. The data show around 130,000 clones, with 70% to 80% seen just once and more than 0.95% held by the top ten. Germline values: CDR1 SGHRS, CDR2 YFSETQ. V was pared by 0 bases and J by 1 base, with 8 bases between. The CDR3 loop spans 14 amino acids. The material sequenced was PBMCs. V is TRBV5-1 and J is TRBJ2-7; D is unclear. This sequence was found in a middle-aged man in good health and CMV-seronegative. The CDR3 protein is CASSLGGQSYEQYF. DNA for the CDR3: TGCGCCAGCAGCTTGGGAGGCCAATCCTACGAGCAGTACTTC.